What follows are 15 T cell receptor beta chains derived from one specimen sequenced in a study of T cell repertoires in cytomegalovirus infection. TCRdb reprocessed the reads via MiXCR and lists one record per CDR3 protein. The top ten clones hold about 12% of a sample with about 310,000 distinct CDR3 sequences, about a sixth of them seen once. Sequences were obtained from PBMCs. The receptors shown here come from a human donor in good health (CMV status not recorded). Some clones in this sample may be carry-over from other donors' samples.

The sample holds a few counts of this clonotype. V usage is TRBV2 and J usage is TRBJ1-5; tentatively, D is TRBD1 (6 bases). The CDR3 is 15 residues long. Per germline, CDR1 SNHLY and CDR2 FYNNEI. V shed 3 bases and J shed 0 bases, with 9 bases lying between them. CDR3 in DNA: TGTGCCAGCAGTGAGAGGGGGTATAGCAATCAGCCCCAGCATTTT. Its translation is CASSERGYSNQPQHF.

A word on this clonotype: This may be a read error, as it is one base from a much larger clone. The genes are TRBV7-2 and TRBJ1-1; the D is unclear. There are 15 residues in the CDR3. Germline CDR1 SGHTA, CDR2 FQGNSA. The CDR3 protein is CASSFNYEENTGAFF. The CDR3 DNA follows: TGTGCCAGCAGCTTTAATTATGAAGAAAACACTGGAGCTTTCTTT.

The chain has TRBV28 and TRBJ1-2, with D unresolved. Looked up from germline, CDR1 is MDHEN and CDR2 is SYDVKM. This CDR3 is 14 amino acids long. The CDR3 coding sequence is TGTGCAAGAAGTTTTTCAGGCCTTAACTATGGCTACACCTTC. Protein product: CARSFSGLNYGYTF.

This rearrangement joins TRBV6-6 to TRBJ1-2; D is uncertain. Germline V gene sequence: CDR1 MNHNY, CDR2 SVGAGI (reference sequence). CDR3 length equals 14 residues. V was clipped by 0 bases and J by 2 bases, with 7 bases between them. As DNA, the CDR3 is TGTGCCAGCAGTTACTCGCCAGTAAACTATGGCTACACCTTC. It codes for CASSYSPVNYGYTF.

This clonotype has only a few counts. The V gene is TRBV6-6, the J gene TRBJ2-1, with 9 positions matching TRBD1. CDR1 is MNHNY, CDR2 SVGAGI, per germline (reference sequence). V trimming: 5 bases; J trimming: 1 base; junction bases outside the gene matches: 9. This CDR3 region has 17 residues. The CDR3 DNA sequence: TGTGCCAGCAGTCCACAGGGGGCCGGTTTATCCTACAATGAGCAGTTCTTC. Translated, it gives CASSPQGAGLSYNEQFF.

The chain is built from TRBV28 and TRBJ2-3, with D perhaps being TRBD1 or TRBD2 (5 bases each). CDR1 and CDR2 from the germline V gene are MDHEN and SYDVKM. The CDR3 is 14 amino acids. V was cut by 3 bases and J by 1 base, with 8 bases left in between. The CDR3 DNA reads as TGTGCCAGCAGTTTTAGGGACGGCACAGATACGCAGTATTTT. It encodes CASSFRDGTDTQYF.

The chain has TRBV3-1 and TRBJ1-1; the D is unclear. Germline loops: CDR1 LGHDT, CDR2 YNNKEL (reference sequence). The CDR3 covers 12 residues. Trimming took 0 bases from V and 10 from J, leaving 9 bases between them. The CDR3 loop is CASSQDGFGAFF. CDR3 sequence (DNA): TGTGCCAGCAGCCAAGACGGGTTTGGAGCTTTCTTT.

Details on this clonotype: This sequence may be a read error, since a much larger clone differs from it by one base. The genes are TRBV2 and TRBJ1-2; D unresolved. Trimming left V 4 bases short and J 6 bases short, with 9 bases between. Germline V CDR1 and CDR2: SNHLY, FYNNEI. The CDR3 runs 12 residues. CDR3 bases: TGTGCCAGCAGTGTAAGGCACGATGGCTACACCTTC. Residues: CASSVRHDGYTF.

The sample holds many counts of this clonotype. The chain employs TRBV28 and TRBJ2-2; TRBD1 aligns across 7 bases. This CDR3 spans 14 amino acids. V was clipped by 5 bases and J by 7 bases; unmatched bases: 7. Germline CDR1 is MDHEN and CDR2 is SYDVKM. The CDR3 coding sequence is TGTGCCAGCAGTGCAGACAGGGCGGACGGGGAGCTGTTTTTT. As protein: CASSADRADGELFF.

This clonotype was picked up a small number of times. V is TRBV7-9 and J is TRBJ2-1, with TRBD2 identical over 8 bases. V shed 3 bases and J 0 bases; nucleotides not matched to a gene: 4. This CDR3 has 16 amino acids. The germline V gene encodes CDR1 SEHNR and CDR2 FQNEAQ (reference sequence). CDR3: CASSFRLASSYNEQFF. The CDR3 nucleotides are TGTGCCAGCAGCTTTCGACTAGCGAGCTCCTACAATGAGCAGTTCTTC.

The chain couples TRBV7-2 to TRBJ2-3, with D hard to call. The V and J ends lost 6 bases and 8 bases respectively, with 18 bases between them. CDR3 size: 14 residues. Germline V gives CDR1 SGHTA, CDR2 FQGNSA. CDR3 loop: CASRGGASKGTQYF. CDR3 DNA: TGTGCCAGCAGGGGCGGAGCATCAAAGGGTACGCAGTATTTT.

Many counts were recorded for this clonotype. V gene TRBV7-2 combines with J gene TRBJ2-7; D remains ambiguous. CDR3 length equals 11 residues. The V end was cut by 1 base, the J end by 3 bases, with 1 base between. Germline CDR1 and CDR2: SGHTA and FQGNSA. Here the CDR3 reads CASSLVYEQYF. The CDR3 coding sequence is TGTGCCAGCAGCTTAGTCTACGAGCAGTACTTC.

This clonotype was seen many times. The V call is TRBV7-9, the J call TRBJ2-2; D remains ambiguous. V lost 2 bases to trimming and J lost 3 bases, with 13 bases between them. The V gene's germline CDR1 is SEHNR and CDR2 FQNEAQ (reference sequence). This CDR3 region has 16 residues. The CDR3 DNA is TGTGCCAGCAGCTTACCCATCGCCGGGTACACCGGGGAGCTGTTTTTT. Amino acid sequence: CASSLPIAGYTGELFF.

The gene calls are TRBV5-1 and TRBJ2-1, with 7 bases identical to TRBD1. The CDR3 extends over 16 amino acids. With V trimmed by 4 bases and J by 1 base, 8 bases remained unmatched. Germline V CDR1 and CDR2: SGHRS, YFSETQ. DNA of the CDR3: TGCGCCAGCAGCCTACAGGGGTGGTCGTCCTACAATGAGCAGTTCTTC. It codes for CASSLQGWSSYNEQFF. Based on the CDR3 plus reference TRBV5-1 and TRBJ2-1, the full variable domain is KAGVTQTPRYLIKTRGQQVTLSCSPISGHRSVSWYQQTPGQGLQFLFEYFSETQRNKGNFPGRFSGRQFSNSRSEMNVSTLELGDSALYLCASSLQGWSSYNEQFFGPGTRLTVL.

V gene TRBV12-3 or TRBV12-4 combines with J gene TRBJ1-5, with TRBD1 matching 7 bases. Germline trimming cut 6 bases from V and 7 bases from J; bases unmatched to any gene: 6. The CDR3 is made up of 13 amino acids. The CDR3 reads CASSRGTAQPQHF. DNA of the CDR3: TGTGCCAGCAGCCGCGGGACAGCCCAGCCCCAGCATTTT.